This T cell receptor (beta chain) was recorded in a study of T cell repertoires in cytomegalovirus infection. Study-level information: It can be stated that public TCR beta signatures indicated CMV infection as well as a matching HLA type.

The junction had 7 bases not matched to a gene; V was cut back by 4 bases and J by 9 bases. Germline values: CDR1 DFQATT, CDR2 SNEGSKA (reference sequence). The CDR3 loop spans 13 amino acids. Of note for this clonotype: Its antigen remains unidentified.

Study results and limitations: CMV-specific HLA-C-restricted TCR beta clonotypes dominated the ex vivo response. Frequencies of public TCR beta families were cumulated, and this identified carriers of CMV plus the relevant HLA.

MiXCR, run by TCRdb on the reads, gives a single entry per CDR3 protein. Of about 700,000 distinct CDR3 sequences in the sample, 30% to 35% are singletons; the top ten hold roughly 20%. This clonotype was obtained from a human donor in good health (CMV status not recorded). Some clones in this sample may be carry-over from other donors' samples. The sample here was cultured PBMCs, taken from culture after CMV antigen stimulation. This chain joins TRBV20-1 and TRBJ2-1, with 9 positions matching TRBD2. The CDR3 nucleotides are TGCAGTGCTAATATAGCGGGGGAGGGTGAGCAGTTCTTC. The encoded protein is CSANIAGEGEQFF.